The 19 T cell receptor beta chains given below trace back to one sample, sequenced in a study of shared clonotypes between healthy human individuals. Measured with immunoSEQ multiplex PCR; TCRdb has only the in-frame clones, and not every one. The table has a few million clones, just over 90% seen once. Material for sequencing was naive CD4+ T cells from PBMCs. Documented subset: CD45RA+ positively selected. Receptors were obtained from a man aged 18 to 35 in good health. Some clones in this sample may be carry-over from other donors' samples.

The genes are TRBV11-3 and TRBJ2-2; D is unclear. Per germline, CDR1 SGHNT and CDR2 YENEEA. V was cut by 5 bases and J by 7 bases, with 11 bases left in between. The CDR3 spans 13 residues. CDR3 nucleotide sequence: TGTGCCAGCAGCCAGGCGTGGAGCGGGGAGCTGTTTTTT. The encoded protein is CASSQAWSGELFF.

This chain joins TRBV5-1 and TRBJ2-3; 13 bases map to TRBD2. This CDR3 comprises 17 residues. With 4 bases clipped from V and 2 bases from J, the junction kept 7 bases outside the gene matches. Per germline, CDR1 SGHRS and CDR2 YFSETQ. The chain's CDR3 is CASSSGLAGEFTDTQYF. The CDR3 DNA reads TGCGCCAGCAGCAGTGGACTAGCGGGAGAATTCACAGATACGCAGTATTTT.

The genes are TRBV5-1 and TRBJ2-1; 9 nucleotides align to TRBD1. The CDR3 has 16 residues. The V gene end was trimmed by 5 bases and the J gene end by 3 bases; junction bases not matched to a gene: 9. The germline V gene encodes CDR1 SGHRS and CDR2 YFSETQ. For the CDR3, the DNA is TGCGCCAGCAGGTTAAACCCGGGACAGGGCTACAATGAGCAGTTCTTC. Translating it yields CASRLNPGQGYNEQFF.

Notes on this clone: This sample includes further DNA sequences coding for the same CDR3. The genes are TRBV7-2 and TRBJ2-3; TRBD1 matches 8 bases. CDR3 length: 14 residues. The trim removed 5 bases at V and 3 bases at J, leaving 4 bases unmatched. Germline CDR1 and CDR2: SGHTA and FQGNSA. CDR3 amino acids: CASSPRTGTDTQYF. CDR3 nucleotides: TGTGCCAGCAGCCCGCGGACAGGGACAGATACGCAGTATTTT.

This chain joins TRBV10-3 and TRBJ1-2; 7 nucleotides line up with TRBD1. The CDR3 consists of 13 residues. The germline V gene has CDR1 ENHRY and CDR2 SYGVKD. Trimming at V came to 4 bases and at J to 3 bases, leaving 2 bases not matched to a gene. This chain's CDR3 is CAISGDSDYGYTF. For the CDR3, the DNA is TGTGCCATCAGTGGGGACAGTGACTATGGCTACACCTTC.

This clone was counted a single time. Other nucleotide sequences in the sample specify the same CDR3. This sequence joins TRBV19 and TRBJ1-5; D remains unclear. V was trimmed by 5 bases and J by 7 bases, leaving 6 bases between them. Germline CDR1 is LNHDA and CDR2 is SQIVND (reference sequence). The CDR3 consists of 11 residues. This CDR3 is CASSSGQPQHF. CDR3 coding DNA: TGTGCCAGTAGTTCGGGCCAGCCCCAGCATTTT.

CDR3 amino acids: CASSPQTSGSYEQYF. CDR3 sequence (DNA): TGCGCCAGCAGCCCCCAAACTAGCGGTTCCTACGAGCAGTACTTC. V gene TRBV5-1 combines with J gene TRBJ2-7, with TRBD2 identical over 8 bases. CDR1 SGHRS and CDR2 YFSETQ come from the germline V gene. The CDR3 runs to 15 residues. The trim removed 4 bases at V and 1 base at J, leaving 7 bases unmatched.

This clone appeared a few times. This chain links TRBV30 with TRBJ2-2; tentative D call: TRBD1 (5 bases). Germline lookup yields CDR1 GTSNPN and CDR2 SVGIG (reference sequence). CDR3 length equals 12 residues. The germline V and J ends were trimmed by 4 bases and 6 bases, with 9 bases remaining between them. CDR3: CAWNSRAGELFF. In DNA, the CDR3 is TGTGCCTGGAATAGCAGGGCCGGGGAGCTGTTTTTT. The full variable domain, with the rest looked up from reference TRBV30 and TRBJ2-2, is SQTIHQWPATLVQPVGSPLSLECTVEGTSNPNLYWYRQAAGRGLQLLFYSVGIGQISSEVPQNLSASRPQDRQFILSSKKLLLSDSGFYLCAWNSRAGELFFGEGSRLTVL.

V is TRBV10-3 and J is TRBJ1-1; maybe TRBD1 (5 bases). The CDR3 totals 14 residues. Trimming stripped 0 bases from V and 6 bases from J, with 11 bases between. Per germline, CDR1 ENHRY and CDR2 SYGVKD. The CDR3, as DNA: TGTGCCATCAGTGAGTCTCAGGGATCCGCTGAAGCTTTCTTT. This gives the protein CAISESQGSAEAFF.

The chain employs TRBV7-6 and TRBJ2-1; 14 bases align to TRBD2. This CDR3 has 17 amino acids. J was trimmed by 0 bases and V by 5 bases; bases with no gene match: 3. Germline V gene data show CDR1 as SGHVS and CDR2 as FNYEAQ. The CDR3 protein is CASSTGTSGSSYNEQFF. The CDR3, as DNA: TGTGCCAGCAGCACCGGGACTAGCGGGAGCTCCTACAATGAGCAGTTCTTC.

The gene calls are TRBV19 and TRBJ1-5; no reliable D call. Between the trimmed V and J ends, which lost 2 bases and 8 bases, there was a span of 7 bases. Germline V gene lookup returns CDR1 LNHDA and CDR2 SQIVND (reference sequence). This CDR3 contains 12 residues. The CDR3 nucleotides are TGTGCCAGTAGTATACCGCTGGAGCCCCAGCATTTT. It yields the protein CASSIPLEPQHF.

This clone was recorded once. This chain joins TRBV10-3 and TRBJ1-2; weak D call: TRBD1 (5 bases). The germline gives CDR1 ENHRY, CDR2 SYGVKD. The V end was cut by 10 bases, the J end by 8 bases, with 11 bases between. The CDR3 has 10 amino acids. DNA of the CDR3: TGTGCCACTTGGGGGACGGGCTACACCTTC. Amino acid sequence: CATWGTGYTF.

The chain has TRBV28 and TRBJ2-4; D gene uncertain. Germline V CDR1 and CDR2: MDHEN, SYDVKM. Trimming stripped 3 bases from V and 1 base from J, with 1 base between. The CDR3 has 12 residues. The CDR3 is CASSFAKNIQYF. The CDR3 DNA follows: TGTGCCAGCAGTTTCGCCAAAAACATTCAGTACTTC.

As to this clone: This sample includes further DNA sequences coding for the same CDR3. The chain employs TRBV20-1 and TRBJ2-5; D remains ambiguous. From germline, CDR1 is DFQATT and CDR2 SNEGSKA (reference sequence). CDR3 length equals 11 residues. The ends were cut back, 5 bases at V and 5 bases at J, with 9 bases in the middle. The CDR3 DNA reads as TGCAGTGCTCGTCTCGGGGAGACCCAGTACTTC. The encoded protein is CSARLGETQYF.

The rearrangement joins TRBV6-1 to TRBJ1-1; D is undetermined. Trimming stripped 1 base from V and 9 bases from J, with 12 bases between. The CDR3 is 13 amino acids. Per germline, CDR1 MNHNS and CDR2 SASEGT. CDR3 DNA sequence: TGTGCCAGCAGTGAAGTACACGGAAACAAAGCTTTCTTT. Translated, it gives CASSEVHGNKAFF.

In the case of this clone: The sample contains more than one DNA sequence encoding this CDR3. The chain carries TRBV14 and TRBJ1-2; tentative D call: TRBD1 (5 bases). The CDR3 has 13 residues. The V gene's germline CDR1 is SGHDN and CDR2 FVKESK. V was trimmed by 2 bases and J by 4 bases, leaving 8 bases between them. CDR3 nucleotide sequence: TGTGCCAGCAGCCAACAGGGTTTCTATGGCTACACCTTC. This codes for CASSQQGFYGYTF.

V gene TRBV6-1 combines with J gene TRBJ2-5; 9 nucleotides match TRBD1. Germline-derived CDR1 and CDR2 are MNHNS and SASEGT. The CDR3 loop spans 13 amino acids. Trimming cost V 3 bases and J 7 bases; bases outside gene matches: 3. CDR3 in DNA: TGTGCCAGCAGTGATGGACAGGGGAGGACCCAGTACTTC. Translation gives CASSDGQGRTQYF.

CDR3 sequence: CASSPGQFNEQFF. CDR3 DNA: TGTGCCAGCTCACCAGGGCAGTTCAATGAGCAGTTCTTC. The chain links TRBV18 to TRBJ2-1; D unresolved. CDR1 and CDR2 (germline): KGHSH, LQKENI. V was shortened by 2 bases and J by 6 bases, with 8 bases between the two germline ends. This CDR3 has 13 amino acids.

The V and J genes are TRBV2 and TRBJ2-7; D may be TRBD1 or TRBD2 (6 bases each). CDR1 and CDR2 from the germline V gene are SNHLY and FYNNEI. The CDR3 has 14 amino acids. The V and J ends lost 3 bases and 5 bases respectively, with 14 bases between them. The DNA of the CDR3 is TGTGCCAGCAGTGATATGGGGGGCCCCAACGAGCAGTACTTC. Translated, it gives CASSDMGGPNEQYF.